This TCR beta chain was sequenced for a study of blood T cell repertoires in COVID-19. Whole-study context: Donors in the United States, Italy and Spain gave samples during acute or convalescent COVID-19. PBMCs, B-cell-depleted T cells, or T cells provided the cDNA or gDNA that made up the material.

Under the authors' procedure: Reference gene primer amplification gave estimated nucleated cell counts. Some clones are missing from TCRdb's copy, which holds only in-frame ones; the method was immunoSEQ multiplex PCR. The D gene and trimming were derived from the DNA, and the V and J assignments and clone size from that table. Among roughly 260,000 clones listed, roughly 86% were seen once. V was shortened by 7 bases and J by 7 bases, with 13 bases between the two germline ends. The CDR3 sequence is 12 residues long. CDR1 SQVTM and CDR2 ANQGSEA come from the germline V gene. The chain couples TRBV29-1 to TRBJ2-2; D uncertain. Specimen: peripheral blood. The origin of this receptor is a man aged 35 to 55 who had recovered from COVID-19. DNA for the CDR3: TGCAGCGCTGTAGGAGCGAACGGGGAGCTGTTTTTT. Translated: CSAVGANGELFF.